This passage covers 29 T cell receptor beta chains from one sample sequenced in a study of CD8 T cells in ankylosing spondylitis. Study results and caveats: What seemed typical of ankylosing spondylitis blood was a TCR beta motif built from under 10 highly homologous variants.

These TCRs are of unknown antigen specificity. Using its own MiXCR run on the 5' RACE reads, TCRdb lists one record per CDR3 protein. The data hold roughly 670,000 distinct CDR3 sequences, with 15% to 20% observed a single time. The sample was blood, either unsorted or a sorted T cell fraction (not recorded which). The receptors here all came from a male donor with ankylosing spondylitis.

V usage is TRBV12-3 or TRBV12-4 and J usage is TRBJ1-1; D is perhaps TRBD1 (5 bases). V lost 5 bases and J 0 bases, leaving 13 bases between the germline ends. This CDR3 is 15 amino acids long. The CDR3 nucleotides are TGTGCCAGCAGTGCTTCACAGGTCCTGAACACTGAAGCTTTCTTT. Translating it yields CASSASQVLNTEAFF.

This clonotype has ten or more counts. The chain has TRBV29-1 and TRBJ1-2; TRBD1 might be the D (6 bases). The V end was cut by 7 bases, the J end by 8 bases, with 17 bases between. The CDR3 runs to 12 residues. Germline V gene sequence: CDR1 SQVTM, CDR2 ANQGSEA. The CDR3 DNA follows: TGCAGCGCTCCGCGTGGGGGCGGAGGCTACACCTTC. Protein: CSAPRGGGGYTF.

In its sample, this clonotype was seen a few times. This chain uses TRBV5-1 with TRBJ1-4, with a tentative D call TRBD1 (5 bases). Germline V gene sequence: CDR1 SGHRS, CDR2 YFSETQ. V lost 3 bases to trimming and J lost 4 bases, with 13 bases between them. This CDR3 spans 15 amino acids. CDR3 region: CASSYAGPLNEKLFF. The CDR3 DNA is TGCGCCAGCAGCTATGCGGGACCCCTTAATGAAAAACTGTTTTTT.

This clonotype turned up a few times. The V and J genes are TRBV11-2 and TRBJ1-1, with 9 bases lining up with TRBD1. CDR1 is SGHAT and CDR2 is FQNNGV in the germline V gene. Trimming cost V 6 bases and J 2 bases; bases outside gene matches: 4. The CDR3 has 14 amino acids. CDR3 sequence (DNA): TGTGCCAGCAGTGGGACAGGGAAAAACACTGAAGCTTTCTTT. Translation: CASSGTGKNTEAFF.

This rearrangement joins TRBV29-1 to TRBJ2-5; D is perhaps TRBD1 or TRBD2 (5 bases each). This CDR3 has 12 residues. V lost 7 bases to trimming and J lost 1 base, with 10 bases between them. Germline V CDR1 and CDR2: SQVTM, ANQGSEA. The CDR3 protein is CSEIGTQETQYF. CDR3 in DNA: TGCAGCGAGATCGGGACCCAAGAGACCCAGTACTTC.

The chain joins TRBV6-1 to TRBJ2-7; 7 positions agree with TRBD1. The CDR3 covers 17 residues. Trimming removed 5 bases from V and 1 base from J; junction bases left unmatched: 14. Germline V gives CDR1 MNHNS, CDR2 SASEGT. The CDR3 DNA sequence: TGTGCCAGCAGTCCCCTACCGACAGGGATCCTTTCCTACGAGCAGTACTTC. Translation: CASSPLPTGILSYEQYF.

This clonotype was recorded a few times. V gene TRBV29-1 combines with J gene TRBJ2-7, with D possibly called TRBD1 or TRBD2 (5 bases each). V shed 2 bases and J shed 2 bases, with 13 bases lying between them. This CDR3 spans 14 amino acids. Germline values: CDR1 SQVTM, CDR2 ANQGSEA. The CDR3 region is CSVEFGTETYEQYF. DNA for the CDR3: TGCAGCGTTGAATTCGGGACCGAGACCTACGAGCAGTACTTC.

There are a few counts of this clonotype. The chain uses TRBV29-1 and TRBJ2-7; maybe TRBD1 (5 bases). CDR3 length: 11 amino acids. Between the trimmed V and J ends, which lost 7 bases and 6 bases, there was a span of 13 bases. Germline loops: CDR1 SQVTM, CDR2 ANQGSEA. CDR3 residues: CSAAGGAEQYF. CDR3 nucleotides: TGCAGCGCTGCTGGTGGGGCCGAGCAGTACTTC.

The count of this clonotype is one. The chain employs TRBV19 and TRBJ2-5; no clear D. There are 14 residues in the CDR3. V gave up 3 bases and J gave up 7 bases, with 15 bases separating them. Germline CDR1 reads LNHDA; CDR2 reads SQIVND (reference sequence). CDR3 protein: CASSISSTVGTQYF. The DNA of the CDR3 is TGTGCCAGTAGTATTTCGTCAACCGTGGGGACCCAGTACTTC.

This clonotype has just a few counts. This chain's CDR3 is CASSRTFSQGNTEAFF. In DNA form, the CDR3 reads TGTGCCAGCTCCCGAACCTTCTCACAGGGGAACACTGAAGCTTTCTTT. The chain has TRBV18 and TRBJ1-1; D may be TRBD1 (6 bases). The CDR3 spans 16 residues. Trimming left V 6 bases short and J 1 base short, with 18 bases between. Germline values: CDR1 KGHSH, CDR2 LQKENI. The full variable domain, its missing parts supplied by reference TRBV18 and TRBJ1-1, is NAGVMQNPRHLVRRRGQEARLRCSPMKGHSHVYWYRQLPEEGLKFMVYLQKENIIDESGMPKERFSAEFPKEGPSILRIQQVVRGDSAAYFCASSRTFSQGNTEAFFGQGTRLTVV.

The J gene is TRBJ1-2, the V gene TRBV6-1; 12 bases fit TRBD1. Germline CDR1 reads MNHNS; CDR2 reads SASEGT. This CDR3 has 16 residues. J was trimmed by 2 bases and V by 9 bases; bases with no gene match: 10. CDR3 loop: CASEPGQGARNYGYTF. The DNA for the CDR3 is TGTGCCAGTGAACCGGGACAGGGGGCCAGGAACTATGGCTACACCTTC.

The V and J genes are TRBV12-3 or TRBV12-4 and TRBJ2-7; 8 bases map to TRBD2. V shed 6 bases and J 1 base; nucleotides not matched to a gene: 11. The CDR3 spans 16 residues. CDR3 residues: CASSRGGGGPSYEQYF. The DNA for the CDR3 is TGTGCCAGCAGCCGGGGGGGCGGGGGGCCTTCCTACGAGCAGTACTTC.

This chain links TRBV29-1 with TRBJ1-5; D is possibly TRBD1 (6 bases). Germline V lookup: CDR1 SQVTM, CDR2 ANQGSEA. V lost 6 bases, J lost 5 bases, and 17 bases lay in between. CDR3 length: 14 residues. The CDR3 sequence: CSVALQEGDQPQHF. The CDR3 nucleotides read TGCAGCGTCGCCCTTCAGGAGGGGGATCAGCCCCAGCATTTT. The full variable domain, with the rest looked up from reference TRBV29-1 and TRBJ1-5, is SAVISQKPSRDICQRGTSLTIQCQVDSQVTMMFWYRQQPGQSLTLIATANQGSEATYESGFVIDKFPISRPNLTFSTLTVSNMSPEDSSIYLCSVALQEGDQPQHFGDGTRLSIL.

The chain links TRBV20-1 to TRBJ2-3; TRBD2 aligns across 11 bases. Germline assignment: CDR1 DFQATT and CDR2 SNEGSKA (reference sequence). There are 15 residues in the CDR3. V lost 6 bases and J lost 5; bases outside the gene matches: 10. Here the CDR3 reads CSAVRPLAGGDTQYF. CDR3 bases: TGCAGTGCCGTCCGACCGCTAGCGGGGGGAGATACGCAGTATTTT.

The chain joins TRBV12-3 or TRBV12-4 to TRBJ2-2, with D tentatively TRBD2 (6 bases). Trimming shortened V by 5 bases and J by 5 bases, and 15 bases separated the two germline ends. This CDR3 is 15 amino acids long. The CDR3 coding sequence is TGTGCCAGCAGTCCCTCACACGGGGGTACCGGGGAGCTGTTTTTT. Amino acids: CASSPSHGGTGELFF.

The V and J genes are TRBV9 and TRBJ2-7, with a possible D match to TRBD2 (6 bases). The CDR3 sequence is 15 residues long. The V gene's germline CDR1 is SGDLS and CDR2 YYNGEE. V lost 0 bases and J 3 bases, leaving 13 bases between the germline ends. The CDR3 is CASSVAAGSFYEQYF. The CDR3, as DNA: TGTGCCAGCAGCGTAGCGGCGGGAAGCTTCTACGAGCAGTACTTC.

The rearrangement links TRBV30 to TRBJ1-1; perhaps TRBD1 as D (6 bases). The CDR3 totals 11 residues. Looked up from germline, CDR1 is GTSNPN and CDR2 is SVGIG (reference sequence). V dropped 5 bases and J dropped 7 bases, with 11 bases sitting between them. In DNA form, the CDR3 reads TGTGCCTGGCTGAGGACAGTTGAAGCTTTCTTT. Protein sequence: CAWLRTVEAFF.

This clonotype has more than one count but fewer than ten. V and J are TRBV15 and TRBJ2-6, with 7 bases identical to TRBD1. This CDR3 is built from 15 residues. Germline V lookup: CDR1 LNHNV, CDR2 YYDKDF (reference sequence). The trim removed 0 bases at V and 8 bases at J, leaving 4 bases unmatched. CDR3 residues: CATSRETGVTNVLTF. The CDR3 DNA reads as TGTGCCACCAGCAGAGAAACAGGGGTGACCAACGTCCTGACTTTC.

There are a few counts of this clonotype. The V call is TRBV7-6, the J call TRBJ2-1; D remains unclear. CDR1 is SGHVS, CDR2 FNYEAQ, per germline. V lost 0 bases to trimming and J lost 0 bases, with 9 bases between them. The CDR3 runs to 16 residues. The DNA of the CDR3 is TGTGCCAGCAGCTTAGCCAATAAAGTCTCCTACAATGAGCAGTTCTTC. Translating it yields CASSLANKVSYNEQFF.

About this clonotype: The junction differs from germline at one of its ends, possibly a read error. The chain uses TRBV11-3 and TRBJ2-7; 7 bases fit TRBD1. CDR1 is SGHNT, CDR2 YENEEA, per germline. This CDR3 has 12 amino acids. The CDR3 loop reads CASSLNDRERYF. CDR3 bases: TGTGCCAGCAGCTTAAACGACAGGGAGCGGTACTTC.

The sample holds a few counts of this clonotype. The rearrangement joins TRBV7-9 to TRBJ1-2; 7 bases fit TRBD1. Germline CDR1 is SEHNR and CDR2 is FQNEAQ (reference sequence). V lost 1 base and J lost 6; bases outside the gene matches: 8. This CDR3 has 15 amino acids. As DNA, the CDR3 is TGTGCCAGCAGCTTAGGGGGACAGACCCCTAATGGCTACACCTTC. It codes for CASSLGGQTPNGYTF.

This clonotype was observed a few times. The genes are TRBV18 and TRBJ2-7; D gene unclear. V gave up 0 bases and J gave up 5 bases, with 8 bases separating them. CDR1 and CDR2 (germline): KGHSH, LQKENI. This CDR3 is built from 13 residues. The CDR3 nucleotides read TGTGCCAGCTCACCACCTAGTAGGGACGAGCAGTACTTC. This encodes CASSPPSRDEQYF.

This clonotype turned up a few times. V and J are TRBV28 and TRBJ2-7; D tentatively fits TRBD1 or TRBD2 (5 bases each). Deletions cut 3 bases from V and 6 bases from J, with 18 bases between. CDR1 and CDR2 (germline): MDHEN, SYDVKM. There are 15 residues in the CDR3. CDR3 sequence reads: CASSFSRDPLLEQYF. The DNA for the CDR3 is TGTGCCAGCAGTTTCTCCAGGGACCCCTTACTCGAGCAGTACTTC.

This clonotype has just a few counts. V gene TRBV20-1 combines with J gene TRBJ2-7; D ambiguous. CDR3 length: 11 amino acids. The V gene's germline CDR1 is DFQATT and CDR2 SNEGSKA (reference sequence). Trimming took off 5 bases at V and 3 bases at J, with 8 bases between the two ends. CDR3 coding DNA: TGCAGTGCTTGGCGAATCTACGAGCAGTACTTC. Its protein product is CSAWRIYEQYF.

Worth noting for this clonotype: One junction end does not reproduce the germline sequence, and a read error may be involved. The chain joins TRBV18 to TRBJ2-5, with TRBD2 matching over 7 bases. CDR3 length equals 15 residues. The germline CDR1 and CDR2 sequences are KGHSH and LQKENI. The CDR3 here is CASSPRLAEQETQYF. The CDR3 DNA sequence: TGTGCCAGCTCCCCACGACTAGCCGAACAAGAGACCCAGTACTTC.

This clonotype was observed a handful of times. The chain couples TRBV27 to TRBJ2-3; 10 bases agree with TRBD2. The CDR3 loop spans 18 amino acids. Looked up from germline, CDR1 is MNHEY and CDR2 is SMNVEV (reference sequence). V was clipped by 3 bases and J by 0 bases; unmatched bases: 9. CDR3 sequence: CASSFPRGLAPSTDTQYF. CDR3 in DNA: TGTGCCAGCAGTTTCCCTCGGGGACTAGCGCCGAGCACAGATACGCAGTATTTT.

This clonotype came up a few times. The chain recombines TRBV7-2 with TRBJ2-7; 8 bases agree with TRBD2. Germline V lookup: CDR1 SGHTA, CDR2 FQGNSA. The ends lost 1 base at V and 6 bases at J; junction bases unmatched: 11. This CDR3 region has 16 residues. The CDR3 sequence: CASSLVAGMGSGEQYF. CDR3 sequence (DNA): TGTGCCAGCAGCTTAGTAGCGGGAATGGGGTCCGGCGAGCAGTACTTC.

The chain uses TRBV28 and TRBJ2-2, with D perhaps TRBD1 (5 bases). The V end was cut by 5 bases, the J end by 0 bases, with 10 bases between. Germline CDR1 and CDR2: MDHEN and SYDVKM. The CDR3 is 15 residues long. In nucleotides, the CDR3 is TGTGCCAGCAGTATAGGGGCCACGAACACCGGGGAGCTGTTTTTT. It specifies CASSIGATNTGELFF.

This clonotype was detected a few times. This rearrangement joins TRBV15 to TRBJ2-1; 12 nucleotides align to TRBD2. The V and J ends lost 9 bases and 7 bases, in that order; junction bases with no gene match: 7. This CDR3 comprises 14 residues. Germline lookup yields CDR1 LNHNV and CDR2 YYDKDF (reference sequence). The CDR3 reads CATQTSGSRNEQFF. The DNA of the CDR3 is TGTGCCACGCAGACTAGCGGGAGTAGGAATGAGCAGTTCTTC.